A single T cell receptor (beta chain) is shown here with its context. Its matching antigen is unknown. Germline V lookup: CDR1 MDHEN, CDR2 SYDVKM. The CDR3 is made up of 14 amino acids. The ends were cut back, 5 bases at V and 7 bases at J, with 15 bases in the middle. This record comes from a study of T-cell memory formation after mild COVID-19. Study-level findings and limits: Mainly in CM and EM were contracting CD4+ clones; CD8+ were in EMRA. The SARS-CoV-2 specificity of second-wave clones reaching peak at day 37 remained unverified.

TCR alpha and TCR beta cDNA libraries carrying sample barcodes and UMIs were produced by 5'RACE using constant-segment primers. TCRdb used MiXCR to reprocess the 5' RACE reads, holding one entry per CDR3 protein. Among hundreds of thousands of distinct CDR3 sequences listed, about a sixth were seen once. The source of this sequence is an adult woman who had mild COVID-19 (a few samples of this study predate the infection). Cell type and time point are not known. The specimen was PBMCs or a T cell subset sorted from them (not recorded which). The rearrangement uses TRBV28 and TRBJ2-4, with a tentative D call TRBD1 (6 bases). The CDR3 coding sequence is TGTGCCAGCAGTCTCCAGGGGTTTAGGAACATTCAGTACTTC. This gives the protein CASSLQGFRNIQYF.